The next 14 T cell receptor beta chains were all read from a single sample in a study of blood T cell repertoires in COVID-19. Sequenced by immunoSEQ multiplex PCR; TCRdb stores in-frame clones only, minus some. The data show under 150,000 clones, roughly 80% seen once. Sample: peripheral blood. The source of these receptors is a human donor with acute or convalescent COVID-19. The donor label of this sample is uncertain.

The rearrangement joins TRBV30 to TRBJ1-3; no firm D call. This CDR3 spans 12 amino acids. Germline loops: CDR1 GTSNPN, CDR2 SVGIG (reference sequence). The V gene lost 4 bases and the J gene lost 5 bases, with 9 bases spanning the gap. In DNA form, the CDR3 reads TGTGCCTGGATTAAAGCCCGAAACACCATATATTTT. It is translated as CAWIKARNTIYF. Together with reference TRBV30 and TRBJ1-3, the CDR3 gives the full variable domain: SQTIHQWPATLVQPVGSPLSLECTVEGTSNPNLYWYRQAAGRGLQLLFYSVGIGQISSEVPQNLSASRPQDRQFILSSKKLLLSDSGFYLCAWIKARNTIYFGEGSWLTVV.

The chain employs TRBV7-8 and TRBJ2-1; TRBD1 matches 9 bases. Germline V lookup: CDR1 SGHVS, CDR2 FQNEAQ. The CDR3 consists of 16 residues. The J segment lost 1 base and the V segment lost 5 bases, leaving 6 bases of the junction unmatched. The DNA of the CDR3 is TGTGCCAGCAGCCGACGGACAGGGGAATCCTACAATGAGCAGTTCTTC. This encodes CASSRRTGESYNEQFF.

The CDR3 nucleotides are TGTGCCAGCAGTCCTGCACATCAAGAGACCCAGTACTTC. Translated, it gives CASSPAHQETQYF. The J gene is TRBJ2-5, the V gene TRBV9; D ambiguous. The germline CDR1 and CDR2 sequences are SGDLS and YYNGEE. The V end was cut by 5 bases, the J end by 2 bases, with 10 bases between. The CDR3 has 13 residues.

The chain combines TRBV10-3 with TRBJ2-2, with a possible D match to TRBD2 (6 bases). V was pared by 7 bases and J by 1 base, with 10 bases between. The germline gives CDR1 ENHRY, CDR2 SYGVKD. CDR3 length: 14 residues. The CDR3 region is CAITPRGNTGELFF. Written as DNA, the CDR3 is TGTGCCATCACTCCGCGGGGGAACACCGGGGAGCTGTTTTTT.

This clone is a singleton in its sample. The CDR3: CASSILGSNQPQHF. The CDR3 region has the DNA TGTGCCAGTAGTATCCTAGGTAGCAATCAGCCCCAGCATTTT. The chain links TRBV19 to TRBJ1-5; D uncertain. Between the trimmed V and J ends, which lost 3 bases and 0 bases, there was a span of 6 bases. Germline V gene lookup returns CDR1 LNHDA and CDR2 SQIVND (reference sequence). This CDR3 is built from 14 residues.

The rearrangement links TRBV9 to TRBJ1-6, with D perhaps matching TRBD1 (5 bases). Trimming took 4 bases from V and 8 from J, leaving 16 bases between them. The CDR3 is made up of 15 amino acids. CDR1 is SGDLS, CDR2 YYNGEE, per germline. In DNA form, the CDR3 reads TGTGCCAGCAGCCCCCGGCAGGGTGGCTATTCACCCCTCCACTTT. It specifies CASSPRQGGYSPLHF.

The chain recombines TRBV11-2 with TRBJ1-2; D remains unclear. Trimming cost V 5 bases and J 1 base, with 11 bases left between them. CDR3 length: 14 residues. Germline CDR1 and CDR2: SGHAT and FQNNGV. The CDR3, as DNA: TGTGCCAGCAGCCTATCTGCTTTTAACTATGGCTACACCTTC. Amino acids: CASSLSAFNYGYTF.

The chain recombines TRBV3-1 (or the pseudogene TRBV3-2) with TRBJ2-7; 8 nucleotides match TRBD2. With V trimmed by 4 bases and J by 3 bases, 14 bases remained unmatched. The CDR3 extends over 17 amino acids. Per germline, CDR1 LGHDT and CDR2 YNNKEL (reference sequence). CDR3 DNA sequence: TGTGCCAGCAGCCGGAATAGTCTGAGCGGGGGAAACTACGAGCAGTACTTC. This sequence encodes CASSRNSLSGGNYEQYF.

This clone came up a few times. The CDR3 here is CASNIIAGGQETQYF. The CDR3 nucleotides are TGTGCCAGCAATATCATAGCGGGGGGACAAGAGACCCAGTACTTC. This chain uses TRBV27 with TRBJ2-5, with TRBD2 matching 10 bases. Germline V gives CDR1 MNHEY, CDR2 SMNVEV (reference sequence). V shed 7 bases, J shed 2 bases, and the junction held 7 bases outside the gene matches. The CDR3 consists of 15 residues.

The genes are TRBV6-5 and TRBJ1-2, with TRBD1 matching over 8 bases. Per germline, CDR1 MNHEY and CDR2 SVGAGI. The CDR3 is made up of 14 amino acids. V lost 7 bases, J lost 5 bases, and 9 bases stayed unmatched. For the CDR3, the DNA is TGTGCCAGCACCCCAGGGGGCTCGGGGTATGGCTACACCTTC. Protein product: CASTPGGSGYGYTF.

The J gene is TRBJ1-3, the V gene TRBV30; 8 bases are shared with TRBD1. This CDR3 is built from 16 residues. V was pared by 4 bases and J by 5 bases, with 13 bases of the junction left unmatched. CDR1 and CDR2 (germline): GTSNPN, SVGIG (reference sequence). The CDR3 region is CAWKISGGNFRNTIYF. Written as DNA, the CDR3 is TGTGCCTGGAAGATTTCAGGGGGCAATTTCAGAAACACCATATATTTT.

This sequence joins TRBV3-1 (or the pseudogene TRBV3-2) and TRBJ2-2; D is perhaps TRBD1 (6 bases). The CDR3 spans 15 residues. The V gene lost 0 bases and the J gene lost 5 bases, with 10 bases spanning the gap. Germline V gene sequence: CDR1 LGHDT, CDR2 YNNKEL (reference sequence). The CDR3 region is CASSQDRQGTGELFF. The CDR3 nucleotides read TGTGCCAGCAGCCAAGATCGGCAGGGGACCGGGGAGCTGTTTTTT.

This clone has only a few counts. In the same sample, other DNA sequences code for this CDR3. The CDR3 spells CASSESAGGGYTF. The CDR3 nucleotides read TGCGCCAGCAGTGAGTCGGCAGGGGGAGGCTACACCTTC. The chain employs TRBV10-1 and TRBJ1-2, with 7 bases identical to TRBD1. After removal of 0 bases from V and 8 bases from J, the junction contained 3 bases not matched to a gene. The CDR3 loop spans 13 amino acids. Germline V gene lookup returns CDR1 WNHNN and CDR2 SYGVQD (reference sequence).

This clone has only one observation. This chain joins TRBV18 and TRBJ1-4; D not resolved. The CDR3 runs to 14 residues. CDR1 is KGHSH, CDR2 LQKENI, per germline. The V end was cut by 9 bases, the J end by 0 bases, with 11 bases between. For the CDR3, the DNA is TGTGCCAGTCGACCCGGGGCAACTAATGAAAAACTGTTTTTT. It codes for CASRPGATNEKLFF.